These 28 T cell receptor beta chains share one sample of origin, sequenced in a study of control samples from healthy donors and cancer patients. Only in-frame clones appear in the TCRdb table, and some are missing; sequencing was by immunoSEQ multiplex PCR. The sample lists some 89,000 clones; about 83% were seen once. Sequenced input: blood. These receptors all come from a woman aged 40 to 50 in good health.

This clone was seen only a few times. A read error may account for a junction end that differs from germline. The gene calls are TRBV3-1 (or the pseudogene TRBV3-2) and TRBJ1-1; D is uncertain. Germline lookup yields CDR1 LGHDT and CDR2 YNNKEL (reference sequence). The CDR3 is 13 amino acids. Here the CDR3 reads CASSQDRNNEAFF. The CDR3 nucleotides are TGTGCCAGCAGCCAAGATAGGAACAATGAAGCTTTCTTT.

This clone appeared a single time. This chain joins TRBV7-2 and TRBJ2-3; the match to TRBD2 covers 11 bases. The germline gives CDR1 SGHTA, CDR2 FQGNSA. The V gene end was trimmed by 7 bases and the J gene end by 6 bases; junction bases not matched to a gene: 9. The CDR3 sequence is 15 residues long. The CDR3 coding sequence is TGTGCCAGCACCCTCTCGCGACTAGCGGGGGATACGCAGTATTTT. Its translation is CASTLSRLAGDTQYF.

The chain couples TRBV5-1 to TRBJ1-5, with D possibly being TRBD1 (5 bases). The CDR3 runs to 16 residues. Trimming removed 0 bases at V and 3 bases at J, with 13 bases between. Germline V lookup: CDR1 SGHRS, CDR2 YFSETQ. CDR3 DNA: TGCGCCAGCAGCTTGGGGGGGTCGGAGACCAATCAGCCCCAGCATTTT. Its translation is CASSLGGSETNQPQHF. Full variable domain (remainder filled in from reference TRBV5-1 and TRBJ1-5): KAGVTQTPRYLIKTRGQQVTLSCSPISGHRSVSWYQQTPGQGLQFLFEYFSETQRNKGNFPGRFSGRQFSNSRSEMNVSTLELGDSALYLCASSLGGSETNQPQHFGDGTRLSIL.

The chain recombines TRBV29-1 with TRBJ1-3, with D hard to call. The V end lost 2 bases, the J end lost 1 base, and 9 bases lay between the germline ends. This CDR3 region has 14 residues. Germline-derived CDR1 and CDR2 are SQVTM and ANQGSEA. The CDR3 protein is CSVELPGSGNTIYF. The CDR3 nucleotides read TGCAGCGTTGAACTCCCGGGGTCTGGAAACACCATATATTTT.

J is TRBJ1-2 and V is TRBV7-2; the D gene is possibly TRBD1 (6 bases). Germline CDR1 and CDR2: SGHTA and FQGNSA. Trimming shortened V by 1 base and J by 2 bases, and 14 bases separated the two germline ends. CDR3 length equals 16 residues. DNA for the CDR3: TGTGCCAGCAGCTTAGTTGGTAACAGGGAGAACTATGGCTACACCTTC. It specifies CASSLVGNRENYGYTF.

The V call is TRBV12-3 or TRBV12-4, the J call TRBJ1-2; no definite D call. This CDR3 has 13 amino acids. V was pared by 9 bases and J by 2 bases, with 13 bases between. CDR3 nucleotide sequence: TGTGCCAGTGCCCTGACGGAGAACTATGGCTACACCTTC. Its protein is CASALTENYGYTF.

The gene calls are TRBV7-2 and TRBJ1-1; D possibly corresponds to TRBD1 (5 bases). There are 14 residues in the CDR3. V lost 5 bases and J lost 5, with 15 bases in between. Germline V gives CDR1 SGHTA, CDR2 FQGNSA. CDR3 nucleotide sequence: TGTGCCAGCAGCCCGTTTCGGGGGGAGACTGAAGCTTTCTTT. Translation gives CASSPFRGETEAFF.

V is TRBV6-2 or TRBV6-3 and J is TRBJ2-5; a weak D match, TRBD1 (6 bases). The V gene lost 2 bases and the J gene lost 4 bases, with 14 bases spanning the gap. CDR3 size: 15 residues. Germline V lookup: CDR1 MNHEY, CDR2 SVGEGT. CDR3 in amino acids: CASSYGGQQGETQYF. The CDR3 region has the DNA TGTGCCAGCAGTTACGGGGGACAACAGGGAGAGACCCAGTACTTC.

The chain has TRBV5-1 and TRBJ1-6; 8 bases line up with TRBD1. The CDR3 is 15 amino acids. The V segment lost 4 bases and the J segment 6 bases; nucleotides outside the gene matches: 6. Looked up from germline, CDR1 is SGHRS and CDR2 is YFSETQ. In nucleotides, the CDR3 is TGCGCCAGCAGCGGAGGACAGGGAGGTAATTCACCCCTCCACTTT. Translating it yields CASSGGQGGNSPLHF.

This clone appeared once. The rearrangement links TRBV30 to TRBJ1-5, with D tentatively TRBD1 (6 bases). CDR1 GTSNPN and CDR2 SVGIG come from the germline V gene (reference sequence). Trimming cost V 6 bases and J 0 bases, with 12 bases left between them. CDR3 size: 14 residues. CDR3 coding DNA: TGTGCCTGCTCCAGGGGCTATAGCAATCAGCCCCAGCATTTT. It is translated as CACSRGYSNQPQHF.

The rearrangement links TRBV5-8 to TRBJ1-2; D may be TRBD1 (6 bases). Germline loops: CDR1 SGHTS, CDR2 YDEGEE. This CDR3 has 15 residues. V was trimmed by 4 bases and J by 4 bases, leaving 17 bases between them. In nucleotides, the CDR3 is TGTGCCAGCAGCCTCAGGGGTTCCTTATTCTATGGCTACACCTTC. Translated, it gives CASSLRGSLFYGYTF.

The CDR3 region has the DNA TGTGCCAGCTCACCGGACACTTCTAACTATGGCTACACCTTC. Protein product: CASSPDTSNYGYTF. The V and J genes are TRBV18 and TRBJ1-2; weak D call: TRBD1 (5 bases). The CDR3 is made up of 14 amino acids. Germline V gene sequence: CDR1 KGHSH, CDR2 LQKENI. The V and J ends lost 3 bases and 0 bases respectively, with 8 bases between them.

The DNA for the CDR3 is TGTGCCAGCCCAGACCTGGGTGGGACCTACGAGCAGTACTTC. Protein product: CASPDLGGTYEQYF. This chain connects TRBV6-5 to TRBJ2-7; no firm D call. The germline V gene has CDR1 MNHEY and CDR2 SVGAGI. The CDR3 is 14 residues long. V was shortened by 8 bases and J by 2 bases, with 16 bases between the two germline ends.

The chain recombines TRBV29-1 with TRBJ2-1, with a weak D call TRBD2 (6 bases). V was cut by 0 bases and J by 0 bases, with 12 bases left in between. The CDR3 is 16 amino acids. In germline, CDR1 is SQVTM, CDR2 ANQGSEA. The CDR3 nucleotides are TGCAGCGTTGAAGACCTAGCGCAGAGCTCCTACAATGAGCAGTTCTTC. Translated: CSVEDLAQSSYNEQFF.

The chain has TRBV5-1 and TRBJ2-7, with TRBD1 identical over 9 bases. The CDR3 spans 13 residues. CDR1 is SGHRS, CDR2 YFSETQ, per germline. The J segment lost 6 bases and the V segment lost 4 bases, leaving 5 bases of the junction unmatched. The chain's CDR3 is CASSDDRGAEQYF. CDR3 DNA sequence: TGCGCCAGCAGCGACGACAGGGGGGCCGAGCAGTACTTC. The full variable domain, its missing parts supplied by reference TRBV5-1 and TRBJ2-7, is KAGVTQTPRYLIKTRGQQVTLSCSPISGHRSVSWYQQTPGQGLQFLFEYFSETQRNKGNFPGRFSGRQFSNSRSEMNVSTLELGDSALYLCASSDDRGAEQYFGPGTRLTVT.

This chain connects TRBV3-1 (or the pseudogene TRBV3-2) to TRBJ1-2; 9 positions agree with TRBD1. With 1 base clipped from V and 2 bases from J, the junction kept 8 bases outside the gene matches. CDR1 and CDR2 from the germline V gene are LGHDT and YNNKEL (reference sequence). The CDR3 sequence is 17 residues long. The CDR3 protein is CASSQAKGQGPNYGYTF. The CDR3 coding sequence is TGTGCCAGCAGCCAAGCAAAGGGACAGGGTCCAAACTATGGCTACACCTTC.

The J gene is TRBJ1-5, the V gene TRBV27; D uncertain. CDR3 length equals 15 residues. Germline CDR1 MNHEY, CDR2 SMNVEV (reference sequence). The V end lost 1 base, the J end lost 0 bases, and 7 bases lay between the germline ends. The DNA for the CDR3 is TGTGCCAGCAGTTTATTGGGAAATAGCAATCAGCCCCAGCATTTT. Protein: CASSLLGNSNQPQHF.

The rearrangement uses TRBV12-3 or TRBV12-4 and TRBJ1-2; no reliable D call. V was shortened by 4 bases and J by 7 bases, with 13 bases between the two germline ends. This CDR3 is 13 amino acids long. As DNA, the CDR3 is TGTGCCAGCAGTTCAAGCGAACGAGGTGGCTACACCTTC. It is translated as CASSSSERGGYTF.

The rearrangement joins TRBV6-2 or TRBV6-3 to TRBJ2-2; D call uncertain. The CDR3 contains 12 residues. The germline CDR1 and CDR2 sequences are MNHEY and SVGEGT. V gave up 5 bases and J gave up 5 bases, with 6 bases separating them. The CDR3 DNA reads as TGTGCCAGCAGTCTACTAACCGGGGAGCTGTTTTTT. Protein: CASSLLTGELFF.

This rearrangement joins TRBV20-1 to TRBJ1-3, with D unclear. V was clipped by 3 bases and J by 0 bases, with 15 bases between them. The CDR3 has 16 amino acids. Germline values: CDR1 DFQATT, CDR2 SNEGSKA (reference sequence). The CDR3 reads CSASQAALYSGNTIYF. The CDR3 DNA follows: TGCAGTGCTAGTCAGGCAGCTCTTTACTCTGGAAACACCATATATTTT.

V is TRBV14 and J is TRBJ1-1; 7 bases line up with TRBD1. V lost 4 bases, J lost 3 bases, and 5 bases stayed unmatched. CDR3 size: 14 residues. Germline assignment: CDR1 SGHDN and CDR2 FVKESK. The CDR3 spells CASSLPGTDTEAFF. The CDR3 DNA sequence: TGTGCCAGCAGCCTCCCCGGGACAGACACTGAAGCTTTCTTT.

The CDR3: CSATYNEQFF. CDR3 sequence (DNA): TGCAGTGCTACGTACAATGAGCAGTTCTTC. The chain is built from TRBV20-1 and TRBJ2-1, with D hard to call. V was trimmed by 4 bases and J by 4 bases, leaving 2 bases between them. CDR3 size: 10 residues. The V gene's germline CDR1 is DFQATT and CDR2 SNEGSKA (reference sequence).

CDR3 sequence reads: CASTSGIEQFF. As DNA, the CDR3 is TGTGCCAGCACTTCCGGGATTGAGCAGTTCTTC. The J gene is TRBJ2-1, the V gene TRBV25-1, with a weak D call TRBD2 (5 bases). Germline CDR1 is MGHDK and CDR2 is SYGVNS. CDR3 size: 11 residues. Deletions cut 7 bases from V and 9 bases from J, with 10 bases between.

V gene TRBV20-1 combines with J gene TRBJ2-5, with TRBD1 matching over 10 bases. Germline assignment: CDR1 DFQATT and CDR2 SNEGSKA (reference sequence). V lost 3 bases, J lost 3 bases, and 7 bases stayed unmatched. The CDR3 has 15 amino acids. The DNA of the CDR3 is TGCAGTGCTAGTAGGCCCGGGACAGGGGAAGAGACCCAGTACTTC. This sequence encodes CSASRPGTGEETQYF.

The chain joins TRBV5-8 to TRBJ2-5, with D hard to call. The V and J ends lost 5 bases and 1 base respectively, with 6 bases between them. In germline, CDR1 is SGHTS, CDR2 YDEGEE. CDR3 length equals 12 residues. CDR3 loop: CASRGFQETQYF. In DNA, the CDR3 is TGTGCCAGCAGGGGATTCCAAGAGACCCAGTACTTC.

The chain combines TRBV9 with TRBJ2-1, with TRBD2 matching 9 bases. The length of the CDR3 is 17 residues. The germline V gene has CDR1 SGDLS and CDR2 YYNGEE. Unmatched junction bases numbered 4, after V lost 0 bases and J lost 0 bases. The CDR3 nucleotides are TGTGCCAGCAGCGTAGAGACTAGCGGAGGCTCCTACAATGAGCAGTTCTTC. Translating it yields CASSVETSGGSYNEQFF.

This clone is a singleton in its sample. This chain links TRBV11-3 with TRBJ2-3; tentatively, D is TRBD2 (6 bases). Trimming took off 5 bases at V and 0 bases at J, with 9 bases between the two ends. This CDR3 region has 14 residues. Germline CDR1 is SGHNT and CDR2 is YENEEA. The CDR3 here is CASSLGRSTDTQYF. In nucleotides, the CDR3 is TGTGCCAGCAGCCTGGGGAGGAGCACAGATACGCAGTATTTT. Combining the CDR3 with reference TRBV11-3 and TRBJ2-3 gives the whole variable domain EAGVVQSPRYKIIEKKQPVAFWCNPISGHNTLYWYLQNLGQGPELLIRYENEEAVDDSQLPKDRFSAERLKGVDSTLKIQPAELGDSAVYLCASSLGRSTDTQYFGPGTRLTVL.

The V gene is TRBV7-6, the J gene TRBJ1-4; weak D call: TRBD1 (5 bases). The CDR3 sequence is 15 residues long. V lost 1 base, J lost 6 bases, and 12 bases lay in between. Germline CDR1 reads SGHVS; CDR2 reads FNYEAQ. CDR3 region: CASSLGQGGDEKLFF. The CDR3 DNA reads as TGTGCCAGCAGCTTAGGTCAGGGCGGGGATGAAAAACTGTTTTTT.